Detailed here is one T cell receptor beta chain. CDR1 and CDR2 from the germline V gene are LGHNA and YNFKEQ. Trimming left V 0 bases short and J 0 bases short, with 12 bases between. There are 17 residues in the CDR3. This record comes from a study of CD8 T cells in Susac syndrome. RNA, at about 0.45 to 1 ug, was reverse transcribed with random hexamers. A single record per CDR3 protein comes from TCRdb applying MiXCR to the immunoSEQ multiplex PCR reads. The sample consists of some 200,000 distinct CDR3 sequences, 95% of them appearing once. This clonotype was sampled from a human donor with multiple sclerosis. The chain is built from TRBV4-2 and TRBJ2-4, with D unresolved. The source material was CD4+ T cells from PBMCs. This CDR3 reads CASSQEVWVGAKNIQYF. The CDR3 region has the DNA TGTGCCAGCAGCCAAGAGGTGTGGGTTGGAGCCAAAAACATTCAGTACTTC.